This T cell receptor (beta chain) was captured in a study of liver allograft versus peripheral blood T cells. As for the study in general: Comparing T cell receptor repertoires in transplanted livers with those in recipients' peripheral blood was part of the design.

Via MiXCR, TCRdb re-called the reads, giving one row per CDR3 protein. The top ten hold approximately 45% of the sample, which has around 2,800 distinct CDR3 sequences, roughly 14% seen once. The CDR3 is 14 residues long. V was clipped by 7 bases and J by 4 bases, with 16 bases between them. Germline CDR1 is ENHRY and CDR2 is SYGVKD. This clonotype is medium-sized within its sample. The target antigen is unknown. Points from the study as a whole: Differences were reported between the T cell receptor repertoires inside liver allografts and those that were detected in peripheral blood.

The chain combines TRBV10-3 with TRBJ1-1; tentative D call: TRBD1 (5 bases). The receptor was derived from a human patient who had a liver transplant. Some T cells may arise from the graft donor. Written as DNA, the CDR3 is TGTGCCATCAAAGACAGCCTTTCTCCCACTGAAGCTTTCTTT. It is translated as CAIKDSLSPTEAFF.